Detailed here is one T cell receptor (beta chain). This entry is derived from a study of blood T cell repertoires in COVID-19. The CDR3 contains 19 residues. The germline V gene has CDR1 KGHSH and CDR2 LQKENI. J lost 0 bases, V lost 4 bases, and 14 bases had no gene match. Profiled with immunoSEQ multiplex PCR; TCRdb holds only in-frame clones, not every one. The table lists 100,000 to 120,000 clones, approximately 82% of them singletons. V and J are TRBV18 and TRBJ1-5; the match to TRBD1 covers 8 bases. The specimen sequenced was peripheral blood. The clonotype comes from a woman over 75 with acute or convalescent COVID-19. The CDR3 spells CASSLSNRGATYSNQPQHF. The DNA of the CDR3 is TGTGCCAGCTCACTATCCAACAGGGGGGCCACGTATAGCAATCAGCCCCAGCATTTT.